This entry describes one TCR beta chain. Autoimmune disease history or systemic immunosuppression excluded patients. This sample is drawn from a study of OX40 agonist ivuxolimab in advanced cancers. About the study: With ivuxolimab, an agonistic anti-OX40 (CD134) antibody, patients were treated. Patients were treated with intravenous ivuxolimab, dosed at 0.01 to 10 mg/kg and infused every 2 weeks. Allowance was made for prior anti-PD-1, anti-PD-L1 or anti-CTLA-4 therapy, and 40% had some.

Trimming left V 8 bases short and J 8 bases short, with 13 bases between. Per germline, CDR1 SQVTM and CDR2 ANQGSEA. This CDR3 comprises 11 residues. The table came from immunoSEQ multiplex PCR; TCRdb's copy has only in-frame clones and leaves some out. The table records about 50,000 clones, approximately 90% of them present only once. This clonotype was sampled from an adult with an advanced solid tumor such as melanoma, head and neck, liver or kidney cancer. The chain has TRBV29-1 and TRBJ2-1; D assignment may be TRBD1 or TRBD2 (5 bases each). Here the sequenced sample was CD4+ or CD8+ T cells sorted from blood, taken in a trial of the OX40 agonist ivuxolimab. Here the CDR3 reads CSSGTLHEQFF. The CDR3 nucleotides are TGCAGCTCAGGGACCTTGCATGAGCAGTTCTTC.